This is a list of T cell receptor beta chains from one sample in a study of shared clonotypes between healthy human individuals. The repertoire was sequenced with immunoSEQ multiplex PCR; TCRdb's copy has only in-frame clones and lacks some. The sample consists of about 560,000 clones, roughly 79% of them appearing once. Sample: PBMCs. The receptors originated from a woman aged 40-49 years in good health. Some clones in this sample may be carry-over from other donors' samples. CDR3s include the opening cysteine and the closing phenylalanine or tryptophan. The order of the fields is V gene, CDR3 protein.

v_gene: TRBV19; CDR3aa: CASSPTGRGFHEQFF
v_gene: TRBV28; CDR3aa: CASSLTGTTFYEQYF
v_gene: TRBV5-1; CDR3aa: CASSLGVAPTYEQYF
v_gene: TRBV29-1; CDR3aa: CSVDSGNEKLFF
v_gene: TRBV14; CDR3aa: CASSPRGYNEQFF
v_gene: TRBV5-1; CDR3aa: CASSLGRGTYNEQFF
v_gene: TRBV7-2; CDR3aa: CASSLVGTGEYGYTF
v_gene: TRBV2; CDR3aa: CASSFSPNTEAFF
v_gene: TRBV30; CDR3aa: CAWSQGTETQYF
v_gene: TRBV16; CDR3aa: CASSPPNRDSNQPQHF
v_gene: TRBV7-2; CDR3aa: CASSPGEGGIYEQYF
v_gene: TRBV30; CDR3aa: CASGLAGGGTDTQYF
v_gene: TRBV5-1; CDR3aa: CASGPERAYEQYF
v_gene: TRBV2; CDR3aa: CASSEGGNNQPQHF
v_gene: TRBV2; CDR3aa: CASLETGSPPQHF
v_gene: TRBV29-1; CDR3aa: CSVDSLAGGPRGHEQFF
v_gene: TRBV5-1; CDR3aa: CASSPLSGTDDYGYTF
v_gene: TRBV6-6; CDR3aa: CASSYSRESSTDTQYF
v_gene: TRBV30; CDR3aa: CACIAGGLTYEQYF
v_gene: TRBV6-5; CDR3aa: CASSYIESSSEQFF
v_gene: TRBV19; CDR3aa: CASSSQRGQPQHF
v_gene: TRBV6-1; CDR3aa: CASGSGGGGRGYTF
v_gene: TRBV7-9; CDR3aa: CASSPSGNYYSSYEQYF
v_gene: TRBV30; CDR3aa: CAWSGQTMNTEAFF
v_gene: TRBV9; CDR3aa: CASGGTAAATNEKLFF
v_gene: TRBV7-6; CDR3aa: CASSLGRAYEQYF
v_gene: TRBV6-5; CDR3aa: CASRGREGNTIYF
v_gene: TRBV28; CDR3aa: CASSSGQGPTEQYF
v_gene: TRBV4-1; CDR3aa: CASSQEVAGNEQFF
v_gene: TRBV21-1; CDR3aa: CAIRGREGETQYF
v_gene: TRBV6-1; CDR3aa: CASSEVQGRGNTEAFF
v_gene: TRBV5-1; CDR3aa: CASSPGLSNTGELFF
v_gene: TRBV27; CDR3aa: CASSLIGRTSGLQNIQYF
v_gene: TRBV28; CDR3aa: CASSPGQLEVEAFF
v_gene: TRBV7-2; CDR3aa: CASSFGVPVYEQYF
v_gene: TRBV15; CDR3aa: CATSRDRLSYEQYF
v_gene: TRBV18; CDR3aa: CASSPYSGANVLTF
v_gene: TRBV18; CDR3aa: CASSPLVDQPQHF
v_gene: TRBV5-1; CDR3aa: CASSLDTSANNEQFF
v_gene: TRBV11-2; CDR3aa: CASSPEARLAGEFIRQYF
v_gene: TRBV7-9; CDR3aa: CASSPTSPSDRRRFF
v_gene: TRBV6-1; CDR3aa: CASRRGTAITGELFF
v_gene: TRBV4-1; CDR3aa: CASSQDRDRGNSPLHF
v_gene: TRBV2; CDR3aa: CASSKQTGIVSSYEQYF
v_gene: TRBV15; CDR3aa: CATSSLPGTSGNSYEQYF
v_gene: TRBV23-1; CDR3aa: CASGLPKSPRGVQPQHF
v_gene: TRBV19; CDR3aa: CASSPGLYMETQYF
v_gene: TRBV2; CDR3aa: CASSGEGRYYGYTF
v_gene: TRBV30; CDR3aa: CAWSVRGFRGEAFF
v_gene: TRBV6-4; CDR3aa: CASSDSGSEQYF
v_gene: TRBV30; CDR3aa: CAWSRGQGIRLFF